The clone carrying this TCR beta chain was counted many times. Its target is unknown. Patients were all untreated before their thyroid surgery. In the authors' workflow: Clinicopathological groups of papillary thyroid cancer showed CDR3 differences that were used to build a distant-metastasis classifier. TCRdb re-called the PCR reads through MiXCR. The V and J calls were not made by the authors but by TCRdb's processing. The sample lists approximately 16,000 clones, around a third seen once, with 9.5% to 15% in the top ten. The sample originates from a study of metastatic and nonmetastatic thyroid tumors. The overall study: From malignant and benign thyroid patients, repertoires in blood and in tumor or nodule tissue were compared. Study results and caveats: According to reports, the diversity of TCR beta was significantly higher in malignant thyroid tumors than in benign nodules, and this held in both blood and tumor samples.

Trimming shortened V by 2 bases and J by 5 bases, and 13 bases separated the two germline ends. This CDR3 is 14 amino acids long. CDR1 and CDR2 (germline): MNHEY, SMNVEV (reference sequence). The J gene is TRBJ2-7, the V gene TRBV27; no reliable D call. This TCR came from a male donor with papillary thyroid cancer or a benign thyroid nodule (not recorded which). Some clones in this sample may be carry-over from other donors' samples. Specimen: tumor tissue. CDR3 residues: CASSLGQALDEQYF. In DNA form, the CDR3 reads TGTGCCAGCAGTTTAGGGCAGGCTCTGGACGAGCAGTACTTC.